The T cell receptor (beta chain) described here comes from a study of blood T cell repertoires in COVID-19. Overall study context: Collection of acute and convalescent COVID-19 samples took place in the United States, Italy and Spain. Sample material is recorded as cDNA or gDNA derived from T cells, B-cell-depleted T cells, or PBMCs.

In the original processing: Cell counts per sample came from amplifying reference gene primers. Produced via immunoSEQ multiplex PCR; TCRdb's table is partial and in-frame only. The V and J calls and clone size are taken from that table; D and trimming were inferred from the DNA. The sample lists roughly 82,000 clones, almost 85% occurring once. The length of the CDR3 is 14 residues. Between the trimmed V and J ends, which lost 5 bases and 5 bases, there was a span of 16 bases. Germline values: CDR1 MNHEY, CDR2 SVGEGT. Source material: peripheral blood. The chain carries TRBV6-2 or TRBV6-3 and TRBJ2-7; TRBD1 might be the D (6 bases). The clonotype comes from a man in his 60s with acute or convalescent COVID-19. DNA of the CDR3: TGTGCCAGCAGTCTACAGGGATTAGGGCACGAGCAGTACTTC. It encodes CASSLQGLGHEQYF.